Below are 15 T cell receptor beta chains sequenced from a single sample in a study of cytomegalovirus exposure and HLA in healthy donors. Primers included in the PCR were 60 Vbeta and 13 Jbeta primers. Some clones are missing from TCRdb's copy, which holds only in-frame ones; the method was immunoSEQ multiplex PCR. The sample lists about 160,000 clones; 86% were seen once. The specimen sequenced was PBMCs. Receptors originate from a woman aged 18-29 years in good health and CMV-seronegative.

The J gene is TRBJ1-1, the V gene TRBV6-5; D ambiguous. Per germline, CDR1 MNHEY and CDR2 SVGAGI. V gave up 0 bases and J gave up 4 bases, with 6 bases separating them. The CDR3 has 13 amino acids. CDR3 region: CASSYSGSTEAFF. The CDR3 DNA follows: TGTGCCAGCAGTTACTCGGGGAGCACTGAAGCTTTCTTT.

The J gene is TRBJ2-7, the V gene TRBV27; perhaps TRBD1 as D (6 bases). V lost 7 bases, J lost 5 bases, and 12 bases lay in between. Germline assignment: CDR1 MNHEY and CDR2 SMNVEV (reference sequence). The CDR3 is 12 amino acids. For the CDR3, the DNA is TGTGCCAGCAAGGAACAGGGCAACGAGCAGTACTTC. Protein sequence: CASKEQGNEQYF.

The J gene is TRBJ2-7, the V gene TRBV27; 13 bases are a match to TRBD2. Looked up from germline, CDR1 is MNHEY and CDR2 is SMNVEV (reference sequence). V shed 1 base, J shed 3 bases, and the junction held 9 bases outside the gene matches. The CDR3 consists of 18 residues. CDR3 bases: TGTGCCAGCAGTTTATATTTGACTAGCGGGAGGCCCGTCTACGAGCAGTACTTC. This sequence encodes CASSLYLTSGRPVYEQYF.

The chain recombines TRBV5-8 with TRBJ1-1, with 9 bases lining up with TRBD1. CDR1 SGHTS and CDR2 YDEGEE come from the germline V gene. With 1 base clipped from V and 3 bases from J, the junction kept 7 bases outside the gene matches. The CDR3 is 16 amino acids. The CDR3 DNA reads as TGTGCCAGCAGCTTGCGGACAGGGGCAGATGACACTGAAGCTTTCTTT. It specifies CASSLRTGADDTEAFF.

Comment on this clone: This sample also contains other DNA sequences that code for the same CDR3. The chain links TRBV6-5 to TRBJ2-3, with 7 bases that match TRBD1. From germline, CDR1 is MNHEY and CDR2 SVGAGI. The junction had 3 bases not matched to a gene; V was cut back by 2 bases and J by 4 bases. This CDR3 is 14 amino acids long. CDR3 amino acids: CASSYDRVADTQYF. CDR3 coding DNA: TGTGCCAGCAGTTACGACAGGGTTGCAGATACGCAGTATTTT.

The chain is built from TRBV7-2 and TRBJ1-4; D may be TRBD1 (5 bases). The CDR3 spans 14 residues. CDR1 is SGHTA and CDR2 is FQGNSA in the germline V gene. V was shortened by 1 base and J by 10 bases, with 13 bases between the two germline ends. The CDR3 sequence is CASSLVQGGGKLFF. The CDR3 nucleotides read TGTGCCAGCAGCTTAGTTCAGGGAGGAGGAAAACTGTTTTTT.

This chain connects TRBV7-9 to TRBJ2-6; 9 bases are shared with TRBD1. CDR1 is SEHNR, CDR2 FQNEAQ, per germline (reference sequence). CDR3 length: 19 residues. J gave up 1 base and V 3 bases, and 10 bases lay outside the gene matches. The CDR3 nucleotides read TGTGCCAGCAGCTTGGGGGGACAGGGAGATTATTCTGGGGCCAACGTCCTGACTTTC. Translating it yields CASSLGGQGDYSGANVLTF.

The CDR3 loop reads CACPRDNNYGYTF. CDR3 sequence (DNA): TGTGCCTGCCCCCGGGACAATAACTATGGCTACACCTTC. This sequence joins TRBV30 and TRBJ1-2; a weak D match, TRBD1 (6 bases). The V end was cut by 6 bases, the J end by 1 base, with 12 bases between. Germline V gene data show CDR1 as GTSNPN and CDR2 as SVGIG (reference sequence). CDR3 length: 13 amino acids.

The rearrangement uses TRBV9 and TRBJ2-3; D is perhaps TRBD1 (5 bases). Trimming took 3 bases from V and 6 from J, leaving 8 bases between them. The CDR3 spans 12 residues. CDR1 SGDLS and CDR2 YYNGEE come from the germline V gene. In nucleotides, the CDR3 is TGTGCCAGCAGCGATCGACAGGATACGCAGTATTTT. Its translation: CASSDRQDTQYF.

The gene calls are TRBV27 and TRBJ1-1; D is possibly TRBD1 (5 bases). The CDR3 sequence is 16 residues long. Germline lookup yields CDR1 MNHEY and CDR2 SMNVEV (reference sequence). V was clipped by 5 bases and J by 0 bases, with 16 bases between them. DNA for the CDR3: TGTGCCAGCAGTCATAACAGGAGAGATATGAACACTGAAGCTTTCTTT. It translates to CASSHNRRDMNTEAFF.

This chain joins TRBV5-1 and TRBJ2-2; no firm D call. The V end lost 0 bases, the J end lost 5 bases, and 11 bases lay between the germline ends. Germline V gives CDR1 SGHRS, CDR2 YFSETQ. This CDR3 spans 15 amino acids. CDR3 nucleotides: TGCGCCAGCAGCTTGGGACCCAGCAGGACCGGGGAGCTGTTTTTT. This codes for CASSLGPSRTGELFF.

The gene calls are TRBV7-2 and TRBJ1-2; no definite D call. The CDR3 is made up of 19 amino acids. Trimming cost V 6 bases and J 4 bases, with 30 bases left between them. Per germline, CDR1 SGHTA and CDR2 FQGNSA. The CDR3 region has the DNA TGTGCCAGCAGTCATAGGGCCGGAGGGTTCCCCACTGTTCCCTATGGCTACACCTTC. Translating it yields CASSHRAGGFPTVPYGYTF.

This clone is a singleton in its sample. This chain connects TRBV7-6 to TRBJ1-1; tentatively, D is TRBD1 (6 bases). V was cut by 5 bases and J by 8 bases, with 15 bases left in between. The CDR3 has 13 residues. The germline CDR1 and CDR2 sequences are SGHVS and FNYEAQ. CDR3 in amino acids: CASSVDSPGEAFF. The CDR3 region has the DNA TGTGCCAGCAGCGTGGACAGTCCCGGCGAAGCTTTCTTT.

The chain links TRBV28 to TRBJ1-6, with 7 bases aligning to TRBD1. Germline V lookup: CDR1 MDHEN, CDR2 SYDVKM. The CDR3 is 15 residues long. J lost 10 bases, V lost 2 bases, and 8 bases had no gene match. The CDR3 region is CASSLRDRAKSPLHF. CDR3 nucleotide sequence: TGTGCCAGCAGTTTAAGGGACAGAGCCAAATCACCCCTCCACTTT.

The chain links TRBV28 to TRBJ1-4, with 10 bases lining up with TRBD1. The J segment lost 5 bases and the V segment lost 7 bases, leaving 7 bases of the junction unmatched. Per the germline V gene, CDR1 is MDHEN and CDR2 is SYDVKM. CDR3 length: 15 amino acids. The CDR3 DNA is TGTGCCAGCACGTTACCGGGACAGGGGAATGAAAAACTGTTTTTT. Translated, it gives CASTLPGQGNEKLFF.